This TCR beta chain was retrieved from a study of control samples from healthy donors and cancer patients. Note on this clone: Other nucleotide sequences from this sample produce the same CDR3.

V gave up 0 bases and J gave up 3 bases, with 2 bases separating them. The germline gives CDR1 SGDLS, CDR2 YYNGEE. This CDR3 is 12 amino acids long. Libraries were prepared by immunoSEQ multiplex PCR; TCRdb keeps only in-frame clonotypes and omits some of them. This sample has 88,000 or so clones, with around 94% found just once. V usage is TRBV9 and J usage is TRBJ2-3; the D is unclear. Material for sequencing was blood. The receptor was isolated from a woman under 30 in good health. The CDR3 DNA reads TGTGCCAGCAGCGTAGGAACAGATACGCAGTATTTT. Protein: CASSVGTDTQYF.